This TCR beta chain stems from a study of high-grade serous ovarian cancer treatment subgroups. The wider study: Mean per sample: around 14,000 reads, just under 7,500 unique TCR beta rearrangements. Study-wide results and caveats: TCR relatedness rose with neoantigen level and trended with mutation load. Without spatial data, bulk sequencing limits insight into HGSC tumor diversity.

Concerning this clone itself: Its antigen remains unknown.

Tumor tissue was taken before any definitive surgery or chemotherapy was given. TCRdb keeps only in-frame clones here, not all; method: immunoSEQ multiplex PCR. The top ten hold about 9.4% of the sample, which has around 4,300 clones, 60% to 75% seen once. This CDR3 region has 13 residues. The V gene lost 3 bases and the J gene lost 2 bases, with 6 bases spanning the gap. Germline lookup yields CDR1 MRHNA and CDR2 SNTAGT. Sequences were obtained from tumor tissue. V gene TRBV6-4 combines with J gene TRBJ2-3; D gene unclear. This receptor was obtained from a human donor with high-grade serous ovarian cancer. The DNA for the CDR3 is TGTGCCAGCAGTGATAGTCCCACAGATACGCAGTATTTT. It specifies CASSDSPTDTQYF.